This T cell receptor beta chain came from a study of T cells in Graves' hyperthyroidism and ophthalmopathy. The investigators amplified TCR beta CDR3 regions from RNA transcripts. The primer set for the first-round RT-PCR of the TCR CDR3 was HTBI. TCRdb reprocessed the multiplex PCR reads with MiXCR, giving one entry per CDR3 protein. The sample contains some 460,000 distinct CDR3 sequences, about 15% of which appear only once. The CDR3 runs 15 residues. Trimming left V 0 bases short and J 7 bases short, with 11 bases between. CDR1 and CDR2 (germline): SGDLS, YYNGEE. The material sequenced was blood. This receptor was taken from a woman aged 18 to 35 with Graves' hyperthyroidism. The chain has TRBV9 and TRBJ1-6, with a possible D match to TRBD1 (5 bases). The CDR3 protein is CASSVGGDSNSPLHF. The CDR3 DNA reads TGTGCCAGCAGCGTAGGCGGGGACTCCAATTCACCCCTCCACTTT.